These 14 T cell receptor beta chains originate from one sample sequenced in a study of T cell responses to AZD1222 COVID-19 vaccine listed by TCRdb under 2021. Library method: the immunoSEQ multiplex PCR assay. This immuneACCESS table, as held by TCRdb, lists in-frame sequences with V and J called but not all clones. Of the missing ones, under half trace to an unresolved V gene in checked studies; the others have no known cause. This sample gives 150,000 to 180,000 clones in total; about nine tenths of them show up just once. The ten most abundant clones make up around 3.1% of the sample. The sample's time point label, in plain terms: baseline before first vaccination. The sample consisted of peripheral blood, taken on day 0 of AZD1222 vaccination. The receptors here all came from an adult in good health.

The V gene is TRBV11-2, the J gene TRBJ2-7, with D tentatively TRBD2 (6 bases). The V gene lost 7 bases and the J gene lost 5 bases, with 18 bases spanning the gap. The germline V gene has CDR1 SGHAT and CDR2 FQNNGV. This CDR3 is 14 amino acids long. The DNA for the CDR3 is TGTGCCAGCACCAATACCGGGAGAAGCCACGAGCAGTACTTC. Translated, it gives CASTNTGRSHEQYF.

The V and J genes are TRBV3-1 (or the pseudogene TRBV3-2) and TRBJ2-2, with 7 bases lining up with TRBD2. Germline CDR1 is LGHDT and CDR2 is YNNKEL (reference sequence). The CDR3 spans 15 residues. Unmatched junction bases numbered 9, after V lost 7 bases and J lost 4 bases. The CDR3 loop reads CASTSGGRGTGELFF. The CDR3 DNA follows: TGTGCCAGCACCTCGGGGGGACGGGGCACCGGGGAGCTGTTTTTT.

The rearrangement links TRBV2 to TRBJ2-1; D is undetermined. The CDR3 runs to 14 residues. Trimming left V 5 bases short and J 4 bases short, with 12 bases between. Germline CDR1 reads SNHLY; CDR2 reads FYNNEI. CDR3 sequence reads: CASSLNREYNEQFF. The CDR3 bases are TGTGCCAGCAGTCTAAATAGGGAATACAATGAGCAGTTCTTC.

V usage is TRBV19 and J usage is TRBJ1-4, with D perhaps matching TRBD1 (5 bases). Germline lookup yields CDR1 LNHDA and CDR2 SQIVND (reference sequence). The CDR3 runs to 13 residues. V lost 8 bases to trimming and J lost 2 bases, with 9 bases between them. The CDR3 is CASSRVTNEKLFF. CDR3 DNA: TGTGCCAGTTCCAGGGTTACTAATGAAAAACTGTTTTTT. The variable domain in full, with the rest retrieved from reference TRBV19 and TRBJ1-4, is DGGITQSPKYLFRKEGQNVTLSCEQNLNHDAMYWYRQDPGQGLRLIYYSQIVNDFQKGDIAEGYSVSREKKESFPLTVTSAQKNPTAFYLCASSRVTNEKLFFGSGTQLSVL.

The chain has TRBV3-1 (or the pseudogene TRBV3-2) and TRBJ1-2, with D maybe TRBD1 (6 bases). Germline V gene sequence: CDR1 LGHDT, CDR2 YNNKEL (reference sequence). The V gene lost 5 bases and the J gene lost 2 bases, with 12 bases spanning the gap. This CDR3 region has 14 residues. The CDR3 DNA sequence: TGTGCCAGCAGCTCCAGGACAGAAAACTATGGCTACACCTTC. Translated: CASSSRTENYGYTF.

This sequence joins TRBV10-1 and TRBJ1-6; TRBD1 matches at 7 bases. J was trimmed by 7 bases and V by 2 bases; bases with no gene match: 11. The CDR3 has 17 residues. Germline V gene lookup returns CDR1 WNHNN and CDR2 SYGVQD (reference sequence). The CDR3 protein is CASSEEIQGKRNSPLHF. Here the CDR3 DNA reads TGCGCCAGCAGTGAGGAAATACAGGGGAAGCGGAATTCACCCCTCCACTTT.

The genes are TRBV28 and TRBJ2-5, with D hard to call. This CDR3 has 15 amino acids. Germline CDR1 reads MDHEN; CDR2 reads SYDVKM. Trimming cost V 5 bases and J 0 bases, with 13 bases left between them. The DNA for the CDR3 is TGTGCCAGCAGTGCCTCGACTGGACACCAAGAGACCCAGTACTTC. Its translation: CASSASTGHQETQYF. The variable domain in full, completed from reference TRBV28 and TRBJ2-5, reads DVKVTQSSRYLVKRTGEKVFLECVQDMDHENMFWYRQDPGLGLRLIYFSYDVKMKEKGDIPEGYSVSREKKERFSLILESASTNQTSMYLCASSASTGHQETQYFGPGTRLLVL.

This chain links TRBV3-1 (or the pseudogene TRBV3-2) with TRBJ2-7; tentatively, D is TRBD2 (6 bases). Germline V CDR1 and CDR2: LGHDT, YNNKEL (reference sequence). The CDR3 length is 14 residues. V was pared by 0 bases and J by 9 bases, with 15 bases between. CDR3 nucleotide sequence: TGTGCCAGCAGCCAAGATTTAACAGGCGGGGTGCAGTACTTC. Translation: CASSQDLTGGVQYF.

The rearrangement links TRBV27 to TRBJ2-3; 11 bases match TRBD2. The CDR3 totals 18 residues. Trimming took 4 bases from V and 0 from J; bases not matched to a gene: 9. Germline V gene sequence: CDR1 MNHEY, CDR2 SMNVEV (reference sequence). CDR3 in amino acids: CASSSYPGLAASTDTQYF. CDR3 nucleotide sequence: TGTGCCAGCAGTTCGTATCCGGGACTAGCGGCTAGCACAGATACGCAGTATTTT.

The genes are TRBV5-6 and TRBJ1-5, with 8 nucleotides matching TRBD1. CDR1 is SGHDT and CDR2 is YYEEEE in the germline V gene. The CDR3 totals 15 residues. Trimming removed 4 bases from V and 3 bases from J; junction bases left unmatched: 6. CDR3 DNA: TGTGCCAGCAGCGCACGGACAGGGTACAATCAGCCCCAGCATTTT. This translates into CASSARTGYNQPQHF.

Turning to this clone: The same CDR3 also results from other DNA sequences found in this sample. CDR3 region: CASSARGNTGELFF. CDR3 sequence (DNA): TGTGCCAGCAGCGCTAGGGGGAACACCGGGGAGCTGTTTTTT. The rearrangement links TRBV9 to TRBJ2-2, with D perhaps matching TRBD1 (5 bases). Germline-derived CDR1 and CDR2 are SGDLS and YYNGEE. This CDR3 comprises 14 residues. V was pared by 3 bases and J by 1 base, with 7 bases between.

The V call is TRBV6-5, the J call TRBJ1-2; D is uncertain. The V end was cut by 0 bases, the J end by 0 bases, with 8 bases between. CDR1 and CDR2 (germline): MNHEY, SVGAGI. There are 15 residues in the CDR3. DNA for the CDR3: TGTGCCAGCAGTTACTCGGGGTTAGCTAACTATGGCTACACCTTC. As protein: CASSYSGLANYGYTF.

The rearrangement joins TRBV7-2 to TRBJ1-1; maybe TRBD1 (5 bases). V was cut by 2 bases and J by 3 bases, with 13 bases left in between. CDR1 and CDR2 (germline): SGHTA, FQGNSA. CDR3 length equals 15 residues. Here the CDR3 reads CASSLQGGGYTEAFF. The CDR3 region has the DNA TGTGCCAGCAGCTTACAGGGTGGGGGGTACACTGAAGCTTTCTTT.

The rearrangement uses TRBV19 and TRBJ1-5, with D possibly being TRBD1 (5 bases). V gave up 5 bases and J gave up 5 bases, with 16 bases separating them. The CDR3 sequence is 15 residues long. Per the germline V gene, CDR1 is LNHDA and CDR2 is SQIVND (reference sequence). The DNA of the CDR3 is TGTGCCAGTAGTGGGGGGGTGCAGGAGGATCAGCCCCAGCATTTT. Translated: CASSGGVQEDQPQHF.